This entry lists 22 T cell receptor beta chains sequenced from one sample in a study of shared clonotypes between healthy human individuals. TCRdb's copy holds only in-frame clones and misses some; the assay was immunoSEQ multiplex PCR. The sample holds about 680,000 clones, 73% seen once. Sample: memory CD4+ T cells sorted from blood. Described subset: CD45RA-negative fraction. The receptors come from a woman between 25 and 40 years old in good health.

V gene TRBV4-1 combines with J gene TRBJ2-1; 14 nucleotides align to TRBD2. This CDR3 spans 17 amino acids. With 1 base clipped from V and 5 bases from J, the junction kept 4 bases outside the gene matches. From germline, CDR1 is MGHRA and CDR2 YSYEKL. For the CDR3, the DNA is TGCGCCAGCAGCCAAGTAGGGACTAGCGGGGGTCACAATGAGCAGTTCTTC. It translates to CASSQVGTSGGHNEQFF.

The genes are TRBV18 and TRBJ2-5; 7 bases match TRBD1. The CDR3 contains 14 residues. Germline V gene lookup returns CDR1 KGHSH and CDR2 LQKENI. With 6 bases clipped from V and 0 bases from J, the junction kept 4 bases outside the gene matches. CDR3 coding DNA: TGTGCCAGCTCCCGGACAGGCTACCAAGAGACCCAGTACTTC. Translating gives CASSRTGYQETQYF.

This clone was counted a few times. The V call is TRBV2, the J call TRBJ2-5; 13 positions agree with TRBD2. The CDR3 runs 16 residues. V shed 6 bases and J 4 bases; nucleotides not matched to a gene: 8. Germline values: CDR1 SNHLY, CDR2 FYNNEI. As DNA, the CDR3 is TGTGCCAGCAGCCCCGGACTAGCGGGAGCTTCAGAGACCCAGTACTTC. Residues: CASSPGLAGASETQYF.

Comment on this clone: At one boundary the junction diverges from the germline segment, which might be a read error. CDR3 amino acids: CASSLAGRTDTQYF. CDR3 nucleotide sequence: TGTGCCAGCAGCCTAGCGGGACGCACAGATACGCAGTATTTT. This chain connects TRBV7-2 to TRBJ2-3; 9 positions agree with TRBD2. This CDR3 contains 14 residues. Germline loops: CDR1 SGHTA, CDR2 FQGNSA. Using reference TRBV7-2 and TRBJ2-3 for the parts outside the CDR3, the full variable domain is GAGVSQSPSNKVTEKGKDVELRCDPISGHTALYWYRQSLGQGLEFLIYFQGNSAPDKSGLPSDRFSAERTGGSVSTLTIQRTQQEDSAVYLCASSLAGRTDTQYFGPGTRLTVL.

Note on this clone: The sample has other DNA sequences that encode this CDR3 too. The CDR3 sequence: CASSPGQNQPQHF. The CDR3 nucleotides read TGTGCCAGCTCACCTGGACAGAATCAGCCCCAGCATTTT. This chain connects TRBV18 to TRBJ1-5, with TRBD1 as a possible D gene (6 bases). The V gene lost 3 bases and the J gene lost 4 bases, with 7 bases spanning the gap. Germline assignment: CDR1 KGHSH and CDR2 LQKENI. This CDR3 has 13 amino acids.

The chain joins TRBV7-2 to TRBJ2-5; no clear D. V lost 8 bases and J 6 bases, leaving 19 bases between the germline ends. Germline CDR1 is SGHTA and CDR2 is FQGNSA. The CDR3 is 14 amino acids. CDR3 sequence (DNA): TGTGCCAGCGACGCCTCATTAGTTTCCCAGACCCAGTACTTC. This codes for CASDASLVSQTQYF.

This clone has just one count. A read error likely explains this, since a far larger clone differs by one base. V and J are TRBV4-1 and TRBJ2-7, with 9 bases identical to TRBD2. Looked up from germline, CDR1 is MGHRA and CDR2 is YSYEKL. The trim removed 1 base at V and 4 bases at J, leaving 5 bases unmatched. This CDR3 has 15 amino acids. DNA for the CDR3: TGCGCCAGCAGCCAAGGGAGCGGGAGGCTGTACGAGCAGTACTTC. Translated, it gives CASSQGSGRLYEQYF.

The gene calls are TRBV2 and TRBJ2-7, with no clear D. The CDR3 covers 15 residues. V lost 3 bases and J 0 bases, leaving 12 bases between the germline ends. The germline V gene has CDR1 SNHLY and CDR2 FYNNEI. The CDR3 region has the DNA TGTGCCAGCAGTGAGGCCGGCTCAAGCTCCTACGAGCAGTACTTC. This codes for CASSEAGSSSYEQYF.

V and J are TRBV7-8 and TRBJ1-1; 8 bases match TRBD1. Trimming took 4 bases from V and 8 from J; bases not matched to a gene: 9. CDR3 length equals 14 residues. Germline-derived CDR1 and CDR2 are SGHVS and FQNEAQ. The CDR3 DNA sequence: TGTGCCAGCAGCTATCGACCCGGACAGGGAGAAGCTTTCTTT. Its protein is CASSYRPGQGEAFF.

The genes are TRBV19 and TRBJ2-1; TRBD1 agrees at 9 bases. CDR1 and CDR2 from the germline V gene are LNHDA and SQIVND (reference sequence). With 3 bases clipped from V and 8 bases from J, the junction kept 8 bases outside the gene matches. This CDR3 contains 15 residues. This CDR3 reads CASSMGDRVGDEQFF. CDR3 sequence (DNA): TGTGCCAGTAGTATGGGGGACAGGGTAGGGGATGAGCAGTTCTTC. Looking up the rest from reference TRBV19 and TRBJ2-1 gives the full variable domain: DGGITQSPKYLFRKEGQNVTLSCEQNLNHDAMYWYRQDPGQGLRLIYYSQIVNDFQKGDIAEGYSVSREKKESFPLTVTSAQKNPTAFYLCASSMGDRVGDEQFFGPGTRLTVL.

The CDR3 DNA follows: TGCGCCAGCAGCCACCCTCCCCGGTCAGACGAGCAGTACTTC. Translated: CASSHPPRSDEQYF. The J gene is TRBJ2-7, the V gene TRBV4-1; D is uncertain. Germline values: CDR1 MGHRA, CDR2 YSYEKL. This CDR3 has 14 amino acids. V was cut by 3 bases and J by 5 bases, with 14 bases left in between.

This sequence joins TRBV10-3 and TRBJ1-5; D possibly corresponds to TRBD1 (5 bases). Germline-derived CDR1 and CDR2 are ENHRY and SYGVKD. There are 16 residues in the CDR3. Trimming removed 3 bases at V and 0 bases at J, with 12 bases between. The CDR3 sequence is CAISDSIRGSNQPQHF. CDR3 bases: TGTGCCATCAGTGATAGTATAAGGGGTAGCAATCAGCCCCAGCATTTT.

This clone has just a few counts. The chain uses TRBV7-8 and TRBJ2-7; D gene uncertain. Germline CDR1 SGHVS, CDR2 FQNEAQ. V shed 1 base and J shed 0 bases, with 7 bases lying between them. The length of the CDR3 is 14 residues. The CDR3 is CASSLEGSSYEQYF. In nucleotides, the CDR3 is TGTGCCAGCAGCTTAGAGGGTAGCTCCTACGAGCAGTACTTC.

The J gene is TRBJ1-4, the V gene TRBV5-1, with 8 bases identical to TRBD1. The V gene's germline CDR1 is SGHRS and CDR2 YFSETQ. J lost 6 bases, V lost 4 bases, and 5 bases had no gene match. This CDR3 has 14 amino acids. The CDR3 region is CASSMGQVDEKLFF. CDR3 bases: TGCGCCAGCAGCATGGGACAGGTAGATGAAAAACTGTTTTTT.

V usage is TRBV4-1 and J usage is TRBJ2-7; tentatively, D is TRBD2 (5 bases). The germline gives CDR1 MGHRA, CDR2 YSYEKL. V was shortened by 1 base and J by 7 bases, with 17 bases between the two germline ends. The CDR3 length is 15 residues. The CDR3 loop is CASSQVRIARREQYF. For the CDR3, the DNA is TGCGCCAGCAGCCAAGTGAGGATAGCTAGGAGGGAGCAGTACTTC.

V is TRBV5-5 and J is TRBJ1-4; 7 bases agree with TRBD1. The CDR3 totals 15 residues. CDR1 is SGHKS, CDR2 YYEKEE, per germline (reference sequence). V was clipped by 5 bases and J by 7 bases; unmatched bases: 11. The CDR3, as DNA: TGTGCCAGCAGACCTACGACAGGGCCGACTGAAAAACTGTTTTTT. As protein: CASRPTTGPTEKLFF.

The chain combines TRBV6-1 with TRBJ1-5, with D possibly matching TRBD1 (5 bases). The CDR3 length is 15 residues. Per the germline V gene, CDR1 is MNHNS and CDR2 is SASEGT. Trimming removed 0 bases at V and 2 bases at J, with 8 bases between. In DNA form, the CDR3 reads TGTGCCAGCAGTGAAGCGGGGGGTGGCAATCAGCCCCAGCATTTT. Amino acid sequence: CASSEAGGGNQPQHF.

This clone was detected only a few times. This chain links TRBV25-1 with TRBJ2-5; 7 bases fit TRBD2. Losses at the gene ends were 4 bases for V and 3 bases for J; bases not matched to a gene: 5. Germline values: CDR1 MGHDK, CDR2 SYGVNS. The length of the CDR3 is 14 residues. CDR3 residues: CASSGRGGKETQYF. CDR3 in DNA: TGTGCCAGCAGTGGTCGGGGAGGGAAAGAGACCCAGTACTTC.

V and J are TRBV5-4 and TRBJ1-1; D call uncertain. The V gene's germline CDR1 is SGHNT and CDR2 YYREEE (reference sequence). There are 15 residues in the CDR3. V was shortened by 1 base and J by 0 bases, with 10 bases between the two germline ends. CDR3 sequence (DNA): TGTGCCAGCAGCTTGATGGGAGTGATGAACACTGAAGCTTTCTTT. Encoded protein: CASSLMGVMNTEAFF.

This rearrangement joins TRBV6-5 to TRBJ2-1, with 15 bases lining up with TRBD2. Trimming removed 4 bases from V and 3 bases from J; junction bases left unmatched: 1. Germline V gene data show CDR1 as MNHEY and CDR2 as SVGAGI. This CDR3 has 16 residues. CDR3 protein: CASSSGLAGGYNEQFF. DNA of the CDR3: TGTGCCAGCAGTTCGGGACTAGCGGGAGGCTACAATGAGCAGTTCTTC.

The CDR3 region is CASSSGTPPETQYF. DNA of the CDR3: TGCGCCAGCAGCTCCGGGACTCCCCCAGAGACCCAGTACTTC. The chain couples TRBV5-1 to TRBJ2-5; tentative D call: TRBD2 (6 bases). The CDR3 is made up of 14 amino acids. V was trimmed by 3 bases and J by 4 bases, leaving 13 bases between them. Germline values: CDR1 SGHRS, CDR2 YFSETQ.

V and J are TRBV5-1 and TRBJ1-5; tentative D call: TRBD1 (6 bases). Germline V gene data show CDR1 as SGHRS and CDR2 as YFSETQ. The V gene lost 4 bases and the J gene lost 8 bases, with 22 bases spanning the gap. The CDR3 spans 16 residues. This CDR3 reads CASSPGLRGASEPQHF. CDR3 bases: TGCGCCAGCAGCCCGGGTTTAAGGGGGGCCAGTGAGCCCCAGCATTTT.